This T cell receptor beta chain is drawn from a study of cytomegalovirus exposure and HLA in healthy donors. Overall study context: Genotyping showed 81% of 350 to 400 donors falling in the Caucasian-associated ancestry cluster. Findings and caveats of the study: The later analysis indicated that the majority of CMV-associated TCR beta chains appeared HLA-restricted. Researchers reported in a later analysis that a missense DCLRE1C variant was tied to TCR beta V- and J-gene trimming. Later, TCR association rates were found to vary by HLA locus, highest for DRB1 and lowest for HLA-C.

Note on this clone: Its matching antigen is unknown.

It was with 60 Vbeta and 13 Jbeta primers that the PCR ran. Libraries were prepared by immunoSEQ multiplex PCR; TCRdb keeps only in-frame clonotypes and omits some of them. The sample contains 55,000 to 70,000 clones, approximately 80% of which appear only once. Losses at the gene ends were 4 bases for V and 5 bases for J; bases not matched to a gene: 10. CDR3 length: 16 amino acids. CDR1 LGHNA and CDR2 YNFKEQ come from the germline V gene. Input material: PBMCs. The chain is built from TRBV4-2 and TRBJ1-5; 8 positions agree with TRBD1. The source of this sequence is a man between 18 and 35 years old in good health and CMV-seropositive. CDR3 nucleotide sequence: TGTGCCAGCAGCCCCCGAGCGGGACAGGTGGATCAGCCCCAGCATTTT. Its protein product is CASSPRAGQVDQPQHF.